Presented here are 3 T cell receptor beta chains from one specimen sequenced in a study of cytomegalovirus exposure and HLA in healthy donors. The PCR used 60 Vbeta and 13 Jbeta primers. Assay: immunoSEQ multiplex PCR; the TCRdb copy retains only in-frame clones and omits some. The sample records about 150,000 clones, approximately 83% being singletons. Input material: PBMCs. The receptors originated from a woman under 30 in good health and CMV-seronegative.

This clone was seen only a few times. The chain links TRBV30 to TRBJ1-6, with 7 bases lining up with TRBD1. CDR3 length: 13 residues. CDR1 and CDR2 from the germline V gene are GTSNPN and SVGIG (reference sequence). V lost 7 bases to trimming and J lost 6 bases; unmatched junction nucleotides: 6. CDR3 region: CAYEGASNSPLHF. Written as DNA, the CDR3 is TGTGCCTACGAGGGGGCGAGTAATTCACCCCTCCACTTT.

The chain has TRBV5-1 and TRBJ1-3, with 9 bases identical to TRBD1. The CDR3 consists of 18 residues. J lost 0 bases, V lost 0 bases, and 7 bases had no gene match. Germline lookup yields CDR1 SGHRS and CDR2 YFSETQ. Here the CDR3 DNA reads TGCGCCAGCAGCTTGGTCGGGACAGGGAACCCCTCTGGAAACACCATATATTTT. It is translated as CASSLVGTGNPSGNTIYF.

The rearrangement uses TRBV6-1 and TRBJ2-1; 11 bases are a match to TRBD2. V shed 7 bases, J shed 4 bases, and the junction held 3 bases outside the gene matches. The CDR3 has 14 amino acids. Per germline, CDR1 MNHNS and CDR2 SASEGT. CDR3 bases: TGTGCCAGCACTCGGACTAGCGGGTACAATGAGCAGTTCTTC. This translates into CASTRTSGYNEQFF.